These 30 T cell receptor beta chains originate from one sample sequenced in a study of blood T cells in healthy people across ages. Then a second PCR, running roughly 6 to 12 cycles, was carried out with a sample-barcoded 5' primer and a J-beta primer mix. TCRdb reprocessed the 5' RACE reads with MiXCR, giving one entry per CDR3 protein. The sample holds 500,000 to 700,000 distinct CDR3 sequences, about 28% seen once. The sequenced sample consisted of blood. The source of these receptors is an elderly woman in good health.

In regard to this clonotype: A read error may explain this, as a much larger clone is one base away. The chain employs TRBV5-1 and TRBJ1-6; weak D call: TRBD1 (5 bases). This CDR3 contains 14 residues. Germline V CDR1 and CDR2: SGHRS, YFSETQ. CDR3: CASSLAGKGSPPHF. In nucleotides, the CDR3 is TGCGCCAGCAGCTTGGCAGGGAAGGGATCACCCCCCCACTTT. Drawing the rest from reference TRBV5-1 and TRBJ1-6, the complete variable domain is KAGVTQTPRYLIKTRGQQVTLSCSPISGHRSVSWYQQTPGQGLQFLFEYFSETQRNKGNFPGRFSGRQFSNSRSEMNVSTLELGDSALYLCASSLAGKGSPPHFGNGTRLTVT.

This clonotype has a count of ten or more. V usage is TRBV12-3 or TRBV12-4 and J usage is TRBJ2-5; D unresolved. The V end was cut by 5 bases, the J end by 6 bases, with 10 bases between. CDR3 length equals 12 residues. The CDR3 sequence is CASSQTKKTQYF. In DNA form, the CDR3 reads TGTGCCAGCAGTCAGACAAAAAAGACCCAGTACTTC.

This clonotype was counted many times. J is TRBJ2-1 and V is TRBV13, with D unclear. V was trimmed by 8 bases and J by 0 bases, leaving 11 bases between them. Germline CDR1 reads PRHDT; CDR2 reads FYEKMQ (reference sequence). CDR3 length: 14 amino acids. CDR3 coding DNA: TGTGCCAGCGGAAGGGTAAGCTCCTACAATGAGCAGTTCTTC. Amino acid sequence: CASGRVSSYNEQFF.

As DNA, the CDR3 is TGCAGTGCTGCAAAGGGAGGGCATCAAGAGACCCAGTACTTC. Protein product: CSAAKGGHQETQYF. The chain employs TRBV20-1 and TRBJ2-5, with TRBD2 matching over 7 bases. The CDR3 runs 14 residues. V lost 5 bases to trimming and J lost 2 bases; unmatched junction nucleotides: 8. CDR1 is DFQATT and CDR2 is SNEGSKA in the germline V gene (reference sequence).

This clonotype was seen a handful of times. This rearrangement joins TRBV7-6 to TRBJ2-1; no clear D gene. V shed 0 bases and J shed 4 bases, with 4 bases lying between them. CDR1 and CDR2 from the germline V gene are SGHVS and FNYEAQ. The CDR3 extends over 13 amino acids. The CDR3 here is CASSLAEYNEQFF. In DNA form, the CDR3 reads TGTGCCAGCAGCTTAGCAGAATACAATGAGCAGTTCTTC.

Of note for this clonotype: One end of the junction varies from germline; a read error may be responsible. The gene calls are TRBV3-1 and TRBJ2-7; 9 bases agree with TRBD1. Germline V gene data show CDR1 as LGHDT and CDR2 as YNNKEL (reference sequence). The CDR3 covers 13 residues. The DNA of the CDR3 is TGTACCAGCAGCCTACAGGGGGCTGGGGAGCAGTACTTC. Protein sequence: CTSSLQGAGEQYF.

With respect to this clonotype: This clone may be a read error of a much larger clone one base away. The chain joins TRBV24-1 to TRBJ2-1; unclear D gene. Trimming removed 3 bases from V and 10 bases from J, with 6 bases in between. Germline CDR1 reads KGHDR; CDR2 reads SFDVKD. The CDR3 contains 11 residues. The CDR3 region is CATSDGYEQFF. The CDR3 DNA reads TGTGCCACCAGTGATGGCTACGAGCAGTTCTTC.

This clonotype occurred many times. V is TRBV12-3 or TRBV12-4 and J is TRBJ2-7, with 7 bases lining up with TRBD2. With 6 bases clipped from V and 2 bases from J, the junction kept 7 bases outside the gene matches. CDR3 size: 14 residues. The CDR3 region has the DNA TGTGCCAGCAGCCGATTTCGGGGGGCCTACGAGCAGTACTTC. This sequence encodes CASSRFRGAYEQYF.

The chain couples TRBV3-1 to TRBJ1-1, with D maybe TRBD1 (6 bases). There are 15 residues in the CDR3. Per the germline V gene, CDR1 is LGHDT and CDR2 is YNNKEL (reference sequence). The V end lost 0 bases, the J end lost 7 bases, and 15 bases lay between the germline ends. The CDR3 spells CASSQDGWGRGEAFF. Written as DNA, the CDR3 is TGTGCCAGCAGCCAAGATGGATGGGGCAGGGGTGAAGCTTTCTTT. The entire variable domain, with the rest obtained from reference TRBV3-1 and TRBJ1-1, is as follows: DTAVSQTPKYLVTQMGNDKSIKCEQNLGHDTMYWYKQDSKKFLKIMFSYNNKELIINETVPNRFSPKSPDKAHLNLHINSLELGDSAVYFCASSQDGWGRGEAFFGQGTRLTVV.

The chain recombines TRBV20-1 with TRBJ2-1; a possible D gene is TRBD1 (6 bases). CDR1 and CDR2 from the germline V gene are DFQATT and SNEGSKA (reference sequence). Trimming stripped 4 bases from V and 1 base from J, with 17 bases between. This CDR3 is built from 16 residues. The CDR3 loop reads CSATSTLGGSYNEQFF. The CDR3 nucleotides read TGCAGTGCTACATCCACCTTAGGGGGTTCCTACAATGAGCAGTTCTTC.

This clonotype was seen many times. The V call is TRBV6-2 or TRBV6-3, the J call TRBJ2-7, with D unresolved. Between the trimmed V and J ends, which lost 2 bases and 3 bases, there was a span of 5 bases. CDR1 and CDR2 (germline): MNHEY, SVGEGT. The CDR3 has 12 residues. CDR3 region: CASSYLIYEQYF. The CDR3 region has the DNA TGTGCCAGCAGTTACCTGATCTACGAGCAGTACTTC.

This clonotype has ten or more counts. The chain carries TRBV29-1 and TRBJ1-1; D not resolved. Trimming removed 8 bases at V and 6 bases at J, with 16 bases between. Germline CDR1 SQVTM, CDR2 ANQGSEA. CDR3 length equals 12 residues. The CDR3 reads CSLSRVTPEAFF. In DNA, the CDR3 is TGCAGCCTCTCGCGGGTGACCCCTGAAGCTTTCTTT.

This clonotype appeared many times. The genes are TRBV20-1 and TRBJ1-1; D possibly corresponds to TRBD1 (5 bases). This CDR3 comprises 14 residues. Per the germline V gene, CDR1 is DFQATT and CDR2 is SNEGSKA (reference sequence). V was trimmed by 3 bases and J by 1 base, leaving 12 bases between them. The CDR3 loop is CSARPTAKNTEAFF. The CDR3 nucleotides read TGCAGTGCTAGGCCGACAGCCAAGAACACTGAAGCTTTCTTT.

In its sample, this clonotype was seen many times. This chain connects TRBV2 to TRBJ2-7; TRBD1 aligns across 8 bases. The ends lost 6 bases at V and 6 bases at J; junction bases unmatched: 7. In germline, CDR1 is SNHLY, CDR2 FYNNEI. The CDR3 extends over 13 amino acids. The CDR3 sequence: CASSIDRGREQYF. CDR3 nucleotides: TGTGCCAGCAGCATCGACAGGGGTCGCGAGCAGTACTTC.

This clonotype has more than one count but fewer than ten. This chain links TRBV7-3 with TRBJ1-6, with 8 bases fitting TRBD1. Trimming took 5 bases from V and 8 from J; bases not matched to a gene: 8. The CDR3 loop spans 15 amino acids. Germline loops: CDR1 SGHTA, CDR2 FQGTGA. The CDR3 DNA is TGTGCCAGCAGCCCAGGACAGGGAAGGCATTCACCCCTCCACTTT. It specifies CASSPGQGRHSPLHF.

This clonotype occurred many times. The chain couples TRBV2 to TRBJ2-1, with TRBD1 matching 8 bases. Germline lookup yields CDR1 SNHLY and CDR2 FYNNEI. The CDR3 sequence is 17 residues long. Unmatched junction bases numbered 12, after V lost 3 bases and J lost 5 bases. CDR3 sequence (DNA): TGTGCCAGCAGTGACCTGGACAGGGCCCGAGGGGACAATGAGCAGTTCTTC. Translated, it gives CASSDLDRARGDNEQFF. Full variable domain (rest looked up from reference TRBV2 and TRBJ2-1): EPEVTQTPSHQVTQMGQEVILRCVPISNHLYFYWYRQILGQKVEFLVSFYNNEISEKSEIFDDQFSVERPDGSNFTLKIRSTKLEDSAMYFCASSDLDRARGDNEQFFGPGTRLTVL.

This clonotype was recorded a few times. Relative to the germline gene, one junction end is altered; a read error may explain this. The chain employs TRBV3-1 and TRBJ2-2; D possibly uses TRBD1 or TRBD2 (6 bases each). Germline V CDR1 and CDR2: LGHDT, YNNKEL (reference sequence). This CDR3 is 15 amino acids long. The CDR3 DNA is TGTGCCAGCAGCCCCCCGGGGGCGAAAACCGGGGAGCTGTTTTTT. Translation gives CASSPPGAKTGELFF.

V gene TRBV20-1 combines with J gene TRBJ2-1; D gene ambiguous. The J call may be wrong; the DNA end is better matched by TRBJ2-7. Germline assignment: CDR1 DFQATT and CDR2 SNEGSKA (reference sequence). This CDR3 has 15 amino acids. The CDR3 DNA reads as TGCAGTGCTAGAGAGAACAGTATCTCCTACAATGAGCAGTACTTC. Protein product: CSARENSISYNEQYF.

In the case of this clonotype: This may arise from a read error, as a much more abundant clone is one base away. The rearrangement uses TRBV11-2 and TRBJ2-1, with 11 bases fitting TRBD2. Germline-derived CDR1 and CDR2 are SGHAT and FQNNGV. CDR3 length: 16 amino acids. CDR3 region: CTSSSRLAGNYNEQFF. The CDR3 coding sequence is TGTACCAGCAGCTCCAGACTAGCGGGGAACTACAATGAGCAGTTCTTC.

Note on this clonotype: An end of the junction does not agree with germline; a read error may underlie this. The chain couples TRBV10-3 to TRBJ2-1; D unclear. The CDR3 runs 13 residues. The germline CDR1 and CDR2 sequences are ENHRY and SYGVKD. CDR3 region: CAISESTAVERFF. In nucleotides, the CDR3 is TGTGCCATCAGTGAGTCTACCGCGGTCGAGCGGTTCTTC.

This clonotype has a count of ten or more. The chain employs TRBV5-1 and TRBJ2-5, with 11 bases aligning to TRBD2. V trimming: 7 bases; J trimming: 3 bases; junction bases outside the gene matches: 8. CDR1 SGHRS and CDR2 YFSETQ come from the germline V gene. The CDR3 runs 15 residues. CDR3 DNA sequence: TGCGCCAGCGTTCTTAGCGGGGGGGTGAAAGAGACCCAGTACTTC. Amino acid sequence: CASVLSGGVKETQYF.

This clonotype was recorded a few times. The chain has TRBV4-2 and TRBJ2-7, with a tentative D call TRBD2 (6 bases). The CDR3 is 17 residues long. CDR1 and CDR2 from the germline V gene are LGHNA and YNFKEQ. Trimming cost V 0 bases and J 1 base, with 16 bases left between them. The CDR3 protein is CASSQEAGLRVSYEQYF. The CDR3 nucleotides are TGTGCCAGCAGCCAAGAGGCGGGACTTCGGGTTTCCTACGAGCAGTACTTC.

The CDR3 nucleotides are TGTGCCAGCAGCCCTCAAAACGGAAACACCATATATTTT. Its protein product is CASSPQNGNTIYF. The V gene is TRBV7-2, the J gene TRBJ1-3; no firm D call. V dropped 5 bases and J dropped 4 bases, with 9 bases sitting between them. The CDR3 extends over 13 amino acids. CDR1 and CDR2 (germline): SGHTA, FQGNSA.

Turning to this clonotype: Given a much more abundant clone one base away, this may be a read error. The chain uses TRBV30 and TRBJ1-1, with D uncertain. Between the trimmed V and J ends, which lost 2 bases and 1 base, there was a span of 5 bases. The CDR3 is 12 residues long. The germline CDR1 and CDR2 sequences are GTSNPN and SVGIG (reference sequence). The CDR3 spells CAWSWGNTEAFF. DNA of the CDR3: TGTGCCTGGAGTTGGGGGAACACTGAAGCTTTCTTT.

This clonotype was observed many times. The CDR3 is CATSRDKRQGGQRSYNEQFF. DNA for the CDR3: TGTGCCACCAGCAGAGATAAGCGGCAGGGAGGACAACGCTCCTACAATGAGCAGTTCTTC. V usage is TRBV15 and J usage is TRBJ2-1; tentatively, D is TRBD2 (6 bases). Trimming cost V 0 bases and J 0 bases, with 21 bases left between them. The CDR3 contains 20 residues. Per the germline V gene, CDR1 is LNHNV and CDR2 is YYDKDF (reference sequence). Variable domain in full (rest from reference TRBV15 and TRBJ2-1): DAMVIQNPRYQVTQFGKPVTLSCSQTLNHNVMYWYQQKSSQAPKLLFHYYDKDFNNEADTPDNFQSRRPNTSFCFLDIRSPGLGDTAMYLCATSRDKRQGGQRSYNEQFFGPGTRLTVL.

This clonotype appeared many times. The chain joins TRBV5-1 to TRBJ1-2; D possibly corresponds to TRBD1 (5 bases). CDR1 and CDR2 from the germline V gene are SGHRS and YFSETQ. This CDR3 has 17 residues. V shed 4 bases and J shed 6 bases, with 25 bases lying between them. The CDR3 sequence is CASSPRGKELLRDGYTF. Written as DNA, the CDR3 is TGCGCCAGCAGCCCGCGGGGGAAGGAACTCCTTAGGGATGGCTACACCTTC.

The rearrangement uses TRBV12-3 or TRBV12-4 and TRBJ2-2; D ambiguous. This CDR3 contains 14 residues. V lost 5 bases and J 4 bases, leaving 11 bases between the germline ends. CDR3 region: CASSPGPFTGELFF. In DNA form, the CDR3 reads TGTGCCAGCAGTCCCGGTCCGTTCACCGGGGAGCTGTTTTTT.

This clonotype was seen at least ten times. The rearrangement uses TRBV28 and TRBJ1-2; D unresolved. The CDR3 spans 15 residues. Trimming stripped 6 bases from V and 0 bases from J, with 14 bases between. The germline V gene encodes CDR1 MDHEN and CDR2 SYDVKM. CDR3 nucleotides: TGTGCCAGCAGGGCCGCGGATTTTACTAACTATGGCTACACCTTC. Amino acids: CASRAADFTNYGYTF.

The CDR3 region is CASSTPTGVGTGELFF. As DNA, the CDR3 is TGTGCCAGCAGCACGCCAACAGGGGTCGGGACCGGGGAGCTGTTTTTT. The chain joins TRBV9 to TRBJ2-2, with 7 positions matching TRBD1. The CDR3 runs 16 residues. Per the germline V gene, CDR1 is SGDLS and CDR2 is YYNGEE. V lost 4 bases and J lost 5; bases outside the gene matches: 11.

This clonotype was counted once. This may stem from a read error, because a much larger clone lies one nucleotide away. This chain links TRBV20-1 with TRBJ2-3; no clear D gene. The germline gives CDR1 DFQATT, CDR2 SNEGSKA (reference sequence). Deletions cut 0 bases from V and 10 bases from J, with 11 bases between. The CDR3 covers 12 residues. Here the CDR3 DNA reads TGCAGTGCTAGAGACCGACCCAGTGCGCAGTATTTT. Translating it yields CSARDRPSAQYF.